Each of the 27 T cell receptor beta chains below was sequenced from the same sample in a study of low-dose radiotherapy and immunotherapy resistance in tumors. Alpha- and beta-chain coverage of first-strand cDNA came from TRAV- and TRBV-specific primers. The PCR that amplified TCRs ran for around 22 cycles, relying on a constant-region primer and a V-primer adapter. A single record per CDR3 protein comes from TCRdb applying MiXCR to the reads. The sample lists fewer than 20,000 distinct CDR3 sequences, approximately 74% occurring once. The receptors stem from a human donor with advanced metastatic prostate, ovarian, gallbladder or colorectal cancer (not recorded which). This table probably holds off-target reads from a library built for another chain.

The chain couples TRBV6-1 to TRBJ2-7, with 7 bases aligning to TRBD2. This CDR3 has 16 amino acids. V trimming: 1 base; J trimming: 3 bases; junction bases outside the gene matches: 9. CDR1 MNHNS and CDR2 SASEGT come from the germline V gene. CDR3 nucleotide sequence: TGTGCCAGCAGTGAAGGGGGGGGAGACAGATACTACGAGCAGTACTTC. Encoded protein: CASSEGGGDRYYEQYF.

The rearrangement joins TRBV19 to TRBJ2-2; possible D gene TRBD1, 6 bases. V was clipped by 1 base and J by 2 bases, with 8 bases between them. The CDR3 totals 15 residues. Germline-derived CDR1 and CDR2 are LNHDA and SQIVND (reference sequence). The CDR3 nucleotides are TGTGCCAGTAGTATAGGACAGGCAAACACCGGGGAGCTGTTTTTT. Protein: CASSIGQANTGELFF. Together with reference TRBV19 and TRBJ2-2, the CDR3 gives the full variable domain: DGGITQSPKYLFRKEGQNVTLSCEQNLNHDAMYWYRQDPGQGLRLIYYSQIVNDFQKGDIAEGYSVSREKKESFPLTVTSAQKNPTAFYLCASSIGQANTGELFFGEGSRLTVL.

V is TRBV5-5 and J is TRBJ2-7; TRBD1 might be the D (5 bases). In germline, CDR1 is SGHKS, CDR2 YYEKEE (reference sequence). The CDR3 runs 16 residues. Between the trimmed V and J ends, which lost 0 bases and 2 bases, there was a span of 15 bases. CDR3 DNA: TGTGCCAGCAGCTTGGCTGGTCGGCCAGGGACCTACGAGCAGTACTTC. This sequence encodes CASSLAGRPGTYEQYF.

This sequence joins TRBV13 and TRBJ1-4; possible D gene TRBD1, 6 bases. V was clipped by 5 bases and J by 7 bases, with 17 bases between them. Per germline, CDR1 PRHDT and CDR2 FYEKMQ (reference sequence). The CDR3 has 15 amino acids. The CDR3, as DNA: TGTGCCAGCAGCGCCGCAGGGGTTGGTGGTGAAAAACTGTTTTTT. Protein product: CASSAAGVGGEKLFF.

This chain uses TRBV29-1 with TRBJ2-5, with 10 bases lining up with TRBD2. The CDR3 runs to 15 residues. The V segment lost 4 bases and the J segment 5 bases; nucleotides outside the gene matches: 10. Germline CDR1 is SQVTM and CDR2 is ANQGSEA. This CDR3 reads CSVVSSGGLVETQYF. CDR3 DNA sequence: TGCAGCGTTGTCTCTAGCGGGGGCCTGGTGGAGACCCAGTACTTC.

This clonotype was picked up a small number of times. The chain couples TRBV9 to TRBJ1-2, with D uncertain. Germline-derived CDR1 and CDR2 are SGDLS and YYNGEE. Trimming cost V 2 bases and J 7 bases, with 15 bases left between them. The CDR3 runs 14 residues. The CDR3 loop is CASSVLEGSGGYTF. The CDR3 bases are TGTGCCAGCAGCGTCCTGGAAGGATCGGGTGGCTACACCTTC.

The V and J genes are TRBV9 and TRBJ2-7; maybe TRBD1 (5 bases). CDR3 length: 14 amino acids. V dropped 1 base and J dropped 4 bases, with 12 bases sitting between them. Germline CDR1 reads SGDLS; CDR2 reads YYNGEE. The DNA for the CDR3 is TGTGCCAGCAGCGTAAGCCAGGGTAGTTACGAGCAGTACTTC. Translating gives CASSVSQGSYEQYF.

The rearrangement uses TRBV18 and TRBJ2-1, with TRBD1 as a possible D gene (6 bases). The CDR3 consists of 17 residues. CDR1 is KGHSH and CDR2 is LQKENI in the germline V gene. The V gene lost 1 base and the J gene lost 0 bases, with 13 bases spanning the gap. The CDR3 reads CASSPRPGEGSYNEQFF. The CDR3 nucleotides read TGTGCCAGCTCACCACGCCCAGGGGAAGGCTCCTACAATGAGCAGTTCTTC.

This clonotype was recorded a few times. The CDR3 loop is CASTPGPKNIQYF. The CDR3 DNA sequence: TGTGCCAGTACACCCGGACCCAAAAACATTCAGTACTTC. This chain joins TRBV19 and TRBJ2-4, with D uncertain. This CDR3 spans 13 amino acids. V gave up 7 bases and J gave up 2 bases, with 9 bases separating them. Germline V CDR1 and CDR2: LNHDA, SQIVND (reference sequence).

V is TRBV10-3 and J is TRBJ2-5; possibly TRBD1 for D (5 bases). In germline, CDR1 is ENHRY, CDR2 SYGVKD. Trimming cost V 7 bases and J 1 base, with 13 bases left between them. This CDR3 is built from 14 residues. The DNA for the CDR3 is TGTGCCATCAAGGAACAGGTCCTCCAAGAGACCCAGTACTTC. As protein: CAIKEQVLQETQYF.

The rearrangement links TRBV5-1 to TRBJ1-1; D is possibly TRBD1 (6 bases). CDR3 length equals 16 residues. Germline CDR1 reads SGHRS; CDR2 reads YFSETQ. V was clipped by 0 bases and J by 5 bases, with 17 bases between them. CDR3 sequence reads: CASSLGTGGGETEAFF. CDR3 DNA sequence: TGCGCCAGCAGCTTGGGCACGGGAGGGGGGGAGACTGAAGCTTTCTTT. The whole variable domain, remainder taken from reference TRBV5-1 and TRBJ1-1, is KAGVTQTPRYLIKTRGQQVTLSCSPISGHRSVSWYQQTPGQGLQFLFEYFSETQRNKGNFPGRFSGRQFSNSRSEMNVSTLELGDSALYLCASSLGTGGGETEAFFGQGTRLTVV.

CDR3 nucleotide sequence: TGTGCCAGCAGTTTAAGTGCGGGCCGGCTGTACGAGCAGTACTTC. Translated, it gives CASSLSAGRLYEQYF. The chain carries TRBV28 and TRBJ2-7; D possibly corresponds to TRBD2 (5 bases). The V and J ends lost 2 bases and 4 bases respectively, with 15 bases between them. The CDR3 covers 15 residues. Germline values: CDR1 MDHEN, CDR2 SYDVKM.

The V and J genes are TRBV29-1 and TRBJ1-1; D gene uncertain. V gave up 0 bases and J gave up 4 bases, with 12 bases separating them. Germline V CDR1 and CDR2: SQVTM, ANQGSEA. The CDR3 length is 14 residues. The CDR3 region is CSVEDEPWGTEAFF. The CDR3 nucleotides read TGCAGCGTTGAAGACGAGCCCTGGGGCACTGAAGCTTTCTTT.

V and J are TRBV5-1 and TRBJ2-1; 13 bases are shared with TRBD2. Per the germline V gene, CDR1 is SGHRS and CDR2 is YFSETQ. The CDR3 length is 19 residues. V gave up 2 bases and J gave up 3 bases; unmatched junction bases: 11. The CDR3 sequence: CASSFPGLAGRSGYNEQFF. The CDR3 nucleotides are TGCGCCAGCAGCTTTCCGGGACTAGCGGGAAGGAGCGGCTACAATGAGCAGTTCTTC.

The chain employs TRBV6-2 or TRBV6-3 and TRBJ1-5, with D unclear. V lost 6 bases to trimming and J lost 3 bases, with 9 bases between them. The CDR3 covers 13 residues. The V gene's germline CDR1 is MNHEY and CDR2 SVGEGT. The CDR3 spells CASSSDNNQPQHF. CDR3 bases: TGTGCCAGCAGCTCCGACAACAATCAGCCCCAGCATTTT.

The rearrangement joins TRBV7-2 to TRBJ1-1, with D uncertain. Germline CDR1 and CDR2: SGHTA and FQGNSA. V was pared by 5 bases and J by 7 bases, with 14 bases between. The CDR3 spans 13 residues. The CDR3 sequence: CASSVYVGGEAFF. The CDR3, as DNA: TGTGCCAGCAGCGTGTATGTGGGAGGTGAAGCTTTCTTT.

The chain employs TRBV4-3 and TRBJ2-1; 12 positions match TRBD2. The CDR3 length is 15 residues. Germline values: CDR1 LGHNA, CDR2 YSLEER. The V and J ends lost 1 base and 9 bases, in that order; junction bases with no gene match: 4. The CDR3, as DNA: TGCGCCAGCAGCCAAGTGACTAGCGGGAGTCCTGAGCAGTTCTTC. Translated, it gives CASSQVTSGSPEQFF.

The chain is built from TRBV7-3 and TRBJ2-1; 14 positions match TRBD2. The CDR3 is 20 amino acids. After removal of 1 base from V and 3 bases from J, the junction contained 11 bases not matched to a gene. Germline V gene data show CDR1 as SGHTA and CDR2 as FQGTGA. For the CDR3, the DNA is TGTGCCAGCAGCTTAAATCCGGTCGGGACTAGCGGGAGCCACTACAATGAGCAGTTCTTC. It specifies CASSLNPVGTSGSHYNEQFF.

On this clonotype itself: The junction departs from the called germline gene at one end, perhaps through a read error. The chain carries TRBV5-3 and TRBJ1-1; D is perhaps TRBD1 (5 bases). TRBV5-3 is known as an ORF, though its function is uncertain. The CDR3 runs to 15 residues. The CDR3 coding sequence is TGTGCCAGCAGCTTATCACAGGCCCCGAACACTGAAGCTTTCTTT. Translation gives CASSLSQAPNTEAFF.

This clonotype was observed a few times. DNA of the CDR3: TGCGCCAGCAGCCAACGCCCAGGGGAGGGAAGCAATCAGCCCCAGCATTTT. It codes for CASSQRPGEGSNQPQHF. The chain carries TRBV4-1 and TRBJ1-5, with TRBD1 as a possible D gene (6 bases). V was pared by 2 bases and J by 1 base, with 15 bases between. Germline V gene sequence: CDR1 MGHRA, CDR2 YSYEKL. This CDR3 region has 17 residues.

There are a few counts of this clonotype. V and J are TRBV10-3 and TRBJ1-1, with D possibly matching TRBD1 (5 bases). V was cut by 3 bases and J by 7 bases, with 18 bases left in between. This CDR3 contains 15 residues. Germline lookup yields CDR1 ENHRY and CDR2 SYGVKD. CDR3 nucleotides: TGTGCCATCAGTGAACGGGACGGCAGTTTAATTGAAGCTTTCTTT. Its translation is CAISERDGSLIEAFF.

A remark on this clonotype: At one boundary the junction diverges from the germline segment, which might be a read error. This CDR3 is CASTQSGTSGSTDTQYF. CDR3 coding DNA: TGCGCCAGCACACAGTCCGGGACTAGCGGCAGCACAGATACGCAATATTTT. V is TRBV23-1 and J is TRBJ2-3; TRBD2 matches at 11 bases. TRBV23-1 is identified as an open reading frame with a role that is uncertain. This CDR3 is 17 amino acids long.

The rearrangement links TRBV6-2 or TRBV6-3 to TRBJ2-7, with unresolved D. Germline values: CDR1 MNHEY, CDR2 SVGEGT. The ends were cut back, 4 bases at V and 1 base at J, with 8 bases in the middle. The CDR3 is made up of 13 amino acids. CDR3 region: CASSFGRSYEQYF. In DNA, the CDR3 is TGTGCCAGCAGTTTCGGCAGATCCTACGAGCAGTACTTC.

The chain joins TRBV24-1 to TRBJ1-5; TRBD1 matches 8 bases. The CDR3 length is 13 residues. Germline lookup yields CDR1 KGHDR and CDR2 SFDVKD. Trimming at V came to 10 bases and at J to 5 bases, leaving 6 bases not matched to a gene. CDR3 residues: CATQGQEYQPQHF. DNA of the CDR3: TGTGCCACTCAGGGACAGGAGTATCAGCCCCAGCATTTT.

The chain couples TRBV20-1 to TRBJ2-7; D gene uncertain. The germline V and J ends were trimmed by 4 bases and 2 bases, with 15 bases remaining between them. CDR3 size: 14 residues. Per germline, CDR1 DFQATT and CDR2 SNEGSKA (reference sequence). CDR3 sequence: CSANPGSQTYEQYF. The CDR3 coding sequence is TGCAGTGCTAACCCAGGATCTCAAACCTACGAGCAGTACTTC.

The V and J genes are TRBV28 and TRBJ1-2; D is possibly TRBD1 (6 bases). The CDR3 length is 14 residues. Between the trimmed V and J ends, which lost 5 bases and 7 bases, there was a span of 17 bases. Germline V CDR1 and CDR2: MDHEN, SYDVKM. The CDR3 DNA follows: TGTGCCAGCAGTGTGCCGGGGGCTCAGGGTGGCTACACCTTC. Its protein product is CASSVPGAQGGYTF.

This clonotype appeared a few times. The rearrangement links TRBV2 to TRBJ2-7, with a possible D match to TRBD2 (5 bases). Germline V gene sequence: CDR1 SNHLY, CDR2 FYNNEI. V dropped 5 bases and J dropped 1 base, with 12 bases sitting between them. There are 14 residues in the CDR3. The DNA of the CDR3 is TGTGCCAGCAGTCGCTTCCGCGGGTCCTACGAGCAGTACTTC. This translates into CASSRFRGSYEQYF.